Sequencing of this T cell receptor beta chain was carried out in a study of identical twins. Germline loops: CDR1 MNHEY, CDR2 SVGAGI. The CDR3 extends over 15 amino acids. Between the trimmed V and J ends, which lost 0 bases and 1 base, there was a span of 10 bases. MiXCR, applied by TCRdb to the 5' RACE reads, yields one record per CDR3 protein. The sample lists 350,000 to 600,000 distinct CDR3 sequences, 14% occurring once. This sample was also put to use in a study of yellow fever vaccine responses in identical twins.

This sequence was found in a woman under 30 in good health. The J gene is TRBJ2-7, the V gene TRBV6-5; D call uncertain. The sample taken for sequencing was CD4+ T cells sorted from blood. For the CDR3, the DNA is TGTGCCAGCAGTTACTCGTTAGGACGTTCCTACGAGCAGTACTTC. This codes for CASSYSLGRSYEQYF.